There are a few counts of the clone carrying this TCR beta chain. What it binds is not known. The V gene's germline CDR1 is MGHRA and CDR2 YSYEKL. The ends lost 1 base at V and 6 bases at J; junction bases unmatched: 9. This CDR3 comprises 17 residues. This record belongs to a study of cytomegalovirus exposure and HLA in healthy donors. Whole-study findings and limits: It was reportedly the case that the classifier diagnosed cytomegalovirus status with high specificity and sensitivity.

The study ran its PCR with 60 Vbeta and 13 Jbeta primers. Profiling relied on immunoSEQ multiplex PCR, and the TCRdb table lists in-frame clones only, not all of them. Here the sample spans 99,000 or so clones, about a tenth being singletons. J is TRBJ2-1 and V is TRBV4-1; 10 positions agree with TRBD2. The sequence was collected from a man aged 40-55 years in good health and CMV-seropositive. Sample: PBMCs. Here the CDR3 reads CASSQVGAGGPVNEQFF. The CDR3 DNA reads as TGCGCCAGCAGCCAAGTGGGAGCGGGAGGGCCGGTCAATGAGCAGTTCTTC.